This T cell receptor beta chain was captured in a study of PD-1 blockade in classical Hodgkin lymphoma. The CDR3 spans 11 residues. Germline CDR1 MNHEY, CDR2 SVGAGI. Trimming took off 5 bases at V and 13 bases at J, with 14 bases between the two ends. Profiling relied on immunoSEQ multiplex PCR, and the TCRdb table lists in-frame clones only, not all of them. The table has tens of thousands of clones, 75% to 90% seen once. With no exception, relapse followed autologous stem cell transplantation in all patients, and brentuximab vedotin exposure varied. Patients reached a best response of complete response, partial response or progressive disease.

Sequenced here: peripheral blood mononuclear cells (PBMCs), sampled at baseline. This rearrangement joins TRBV6-5 to TRBJ1-2; no clear D. The sequence derives from a human donor with classical Hodgkin lymphoma. DNA for the CDR3: TGTGCCAGCAGTCAAGGACTCGCCTCCACCTTC. Protein: CASSQGLASTF.